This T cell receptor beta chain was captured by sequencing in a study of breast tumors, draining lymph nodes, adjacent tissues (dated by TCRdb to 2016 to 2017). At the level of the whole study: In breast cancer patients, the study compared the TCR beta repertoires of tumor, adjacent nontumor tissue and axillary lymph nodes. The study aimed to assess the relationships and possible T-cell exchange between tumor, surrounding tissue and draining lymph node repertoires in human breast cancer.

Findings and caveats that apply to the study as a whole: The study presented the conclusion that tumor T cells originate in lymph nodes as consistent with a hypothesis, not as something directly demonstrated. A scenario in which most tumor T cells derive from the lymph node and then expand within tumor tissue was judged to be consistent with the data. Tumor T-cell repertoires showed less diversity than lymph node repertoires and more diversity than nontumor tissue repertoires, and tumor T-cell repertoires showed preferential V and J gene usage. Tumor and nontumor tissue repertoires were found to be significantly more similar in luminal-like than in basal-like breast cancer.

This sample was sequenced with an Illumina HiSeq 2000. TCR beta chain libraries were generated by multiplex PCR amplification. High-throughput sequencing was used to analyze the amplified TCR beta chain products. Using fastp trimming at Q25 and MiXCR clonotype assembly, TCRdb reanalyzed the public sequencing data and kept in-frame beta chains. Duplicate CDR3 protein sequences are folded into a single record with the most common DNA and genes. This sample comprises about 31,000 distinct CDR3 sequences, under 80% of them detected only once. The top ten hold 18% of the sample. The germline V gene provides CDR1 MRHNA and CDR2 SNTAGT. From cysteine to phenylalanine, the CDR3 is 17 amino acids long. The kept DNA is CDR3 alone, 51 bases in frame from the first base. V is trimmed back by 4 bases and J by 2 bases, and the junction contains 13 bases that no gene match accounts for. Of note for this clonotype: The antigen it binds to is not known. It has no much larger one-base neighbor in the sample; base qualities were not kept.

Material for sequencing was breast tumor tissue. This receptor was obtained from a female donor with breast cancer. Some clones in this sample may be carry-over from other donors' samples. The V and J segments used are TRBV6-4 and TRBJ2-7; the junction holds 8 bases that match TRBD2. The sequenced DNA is TGTGCCAGCAGTGGTAGCGGGGACGCCCGAGGGACCTACGAGCAGTACTTC. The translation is CASSGSGDARGTYEQYF.